This TCR beta chain originates from a study of T cell clonality in common variable immunodeficiency. Study results and caveats: In common variable immunodeficiency, TCR beta chains reportedly carried fewer deletions and N-nucleotide insertions. Repertoire-complication correlations in CVID were limited by patient heterogeneity. Fewer TCRbeta clones were shared among CVID subjects than controls.

This clone was seen many times. As yet, its antigen is unknown. The read is 3 residues too short to cover the CDR3 end, so that end is filled in from the germline J gene. Clones were read by immunoSEQ multiplex PCR, and TCRdb kept only the in-frame ones, dropping some. The sample contains around 55,000 clones, none of them singletons. The CDR3 sequence is 14 residues long. Germline CDR1 reads MNHEY; CDR2 reads SVGEGT. V lost 8 bases and J lost 6, with 17 bases in between. Blood samples were heparinized, 5 to 8 ml per donor. Material for sequencing was peripheral blood mononuclear cells. This TCR came from a person between 18 and 75 years old in good health. The chain employs TRBV6-2 or TRBV6-3 and TRBJ2-1; D possibly corresponds to TRBD2 (6 bases). CDR3 DNA (partial): TGTGCCAGCCGCCGGGACTCCGCTGCCAATGAG. Its translation is CASRRDSAANE. The full CDR3 reads CASRRDSAANEQFF.